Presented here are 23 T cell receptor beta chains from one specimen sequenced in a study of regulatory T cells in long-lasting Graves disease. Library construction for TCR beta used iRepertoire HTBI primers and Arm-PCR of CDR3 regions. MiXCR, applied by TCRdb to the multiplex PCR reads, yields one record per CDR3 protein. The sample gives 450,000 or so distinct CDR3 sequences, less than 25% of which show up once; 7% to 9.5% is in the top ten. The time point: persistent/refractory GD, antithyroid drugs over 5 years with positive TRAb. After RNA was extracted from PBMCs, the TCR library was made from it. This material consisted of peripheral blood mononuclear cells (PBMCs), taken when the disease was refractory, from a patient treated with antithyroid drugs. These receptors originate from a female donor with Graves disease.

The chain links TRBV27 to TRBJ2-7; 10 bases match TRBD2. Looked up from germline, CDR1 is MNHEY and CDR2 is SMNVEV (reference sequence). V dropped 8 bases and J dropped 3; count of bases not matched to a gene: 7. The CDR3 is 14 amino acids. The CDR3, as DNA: TGTGCCAGCCGTCAGCGGGAGGGCCTCTACGAGCAGTACTTC. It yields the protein CASRQREGLYEQYF.

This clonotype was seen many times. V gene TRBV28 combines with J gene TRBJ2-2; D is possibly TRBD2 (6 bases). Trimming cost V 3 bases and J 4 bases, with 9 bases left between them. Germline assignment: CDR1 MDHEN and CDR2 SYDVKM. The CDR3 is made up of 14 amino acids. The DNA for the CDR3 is TGTGCCAGCAGTTTCATCGGGGGCACCGGGGAGCTGTTTTTT. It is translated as CASSFIGGTGELFF.

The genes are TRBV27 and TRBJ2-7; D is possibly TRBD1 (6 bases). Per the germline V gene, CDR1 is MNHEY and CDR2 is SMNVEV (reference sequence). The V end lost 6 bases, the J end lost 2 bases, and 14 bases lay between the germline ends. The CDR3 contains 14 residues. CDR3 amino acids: CASRAQGIPYEQYF. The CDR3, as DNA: TGTGCCAGCAGGGCACAGGGAATTCCCTACGAGCAGTACTTC.

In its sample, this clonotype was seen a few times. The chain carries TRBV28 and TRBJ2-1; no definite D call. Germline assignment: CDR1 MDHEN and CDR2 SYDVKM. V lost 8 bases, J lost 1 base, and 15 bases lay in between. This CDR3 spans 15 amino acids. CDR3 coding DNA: TGTGCCAGCCATTCTTACCTCCCTTCCTACAATGAGCAGTTCTTC. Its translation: CASHSYLPSYNEQFF.

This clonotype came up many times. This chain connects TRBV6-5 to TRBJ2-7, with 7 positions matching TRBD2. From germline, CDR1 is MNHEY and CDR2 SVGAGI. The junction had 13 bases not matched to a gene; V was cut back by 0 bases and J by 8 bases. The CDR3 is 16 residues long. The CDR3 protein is CASSYSRTGGLVKQYF. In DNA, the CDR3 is TGTGCCAGCAGTTACTCGAGGACGGGAGGCCTTGTGAAGCAGTACTTC.

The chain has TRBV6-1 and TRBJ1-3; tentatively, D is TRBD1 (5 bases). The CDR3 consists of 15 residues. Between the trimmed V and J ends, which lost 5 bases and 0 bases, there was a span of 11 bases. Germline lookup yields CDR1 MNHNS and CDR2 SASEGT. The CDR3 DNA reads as TGTGCCAGCAGTCGGGACCCAGACTCTGGAAACACCATATATTTT. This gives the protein CASSRDPDSGNTIYF.

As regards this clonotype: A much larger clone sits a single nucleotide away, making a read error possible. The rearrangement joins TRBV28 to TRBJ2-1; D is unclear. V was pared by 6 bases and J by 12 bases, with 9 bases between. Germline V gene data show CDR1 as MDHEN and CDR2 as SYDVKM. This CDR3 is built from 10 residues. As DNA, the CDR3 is TGTGCCAGCAGGGATATCGGGCAGTTCTTC. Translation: CASRDIGQFF.

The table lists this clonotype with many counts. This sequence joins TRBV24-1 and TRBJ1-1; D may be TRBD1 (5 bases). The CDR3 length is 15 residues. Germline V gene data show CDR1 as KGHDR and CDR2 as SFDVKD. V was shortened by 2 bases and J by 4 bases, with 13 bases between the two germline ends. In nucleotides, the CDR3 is TGTGCCACCAGTGATTCCTCGACTGGGGGCACTGAAGCTTTCTTT. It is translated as CATSDSSTGGTEAFF.

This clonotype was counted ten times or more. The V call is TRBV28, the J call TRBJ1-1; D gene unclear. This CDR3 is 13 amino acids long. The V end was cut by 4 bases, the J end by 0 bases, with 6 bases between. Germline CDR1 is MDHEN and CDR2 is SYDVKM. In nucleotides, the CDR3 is TGTGCCAGCAGTTCAGTAATGAACACTGAAGCTTTCTTT. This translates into CASSSVMNTEAFF.

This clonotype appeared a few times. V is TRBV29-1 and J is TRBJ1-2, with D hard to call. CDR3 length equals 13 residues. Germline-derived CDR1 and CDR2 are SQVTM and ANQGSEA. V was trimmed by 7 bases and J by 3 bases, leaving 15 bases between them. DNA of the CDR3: TGCAGCGCCTCCCCTACACCACACTATGGCTACACCTTC. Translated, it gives CSASPTPHYGYTF. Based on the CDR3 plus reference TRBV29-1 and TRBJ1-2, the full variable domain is SAVISQKPSRDICQRGTSLTIQCQVDSQVTMMFWYRQQPGQSLTLIATANQGSEATYESGFVIDKFPISRPNLTFSTLTVSNMSPEDSSIYLCSASPTPHYGYTFGSGTRLTVV.

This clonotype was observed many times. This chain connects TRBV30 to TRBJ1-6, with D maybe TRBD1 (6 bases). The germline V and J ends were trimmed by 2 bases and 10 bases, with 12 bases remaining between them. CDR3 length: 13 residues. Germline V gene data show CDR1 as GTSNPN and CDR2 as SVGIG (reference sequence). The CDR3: CAWSTGLGSPLHF. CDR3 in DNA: TGTGCCTGGAGTACAGGGTTAGGGTCACCCCTCCACTTT. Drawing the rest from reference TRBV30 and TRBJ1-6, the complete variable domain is SQTIHQWPATLVQPVGSPLSLECTVEGTSNPNLYWYRQAAGRGLQLLFYSVGIGQISSEVPQNLSASRPQDRQFILSSKKLLLSDSGFYLCAWSTGLGSPLHFGNGTRLTVT.

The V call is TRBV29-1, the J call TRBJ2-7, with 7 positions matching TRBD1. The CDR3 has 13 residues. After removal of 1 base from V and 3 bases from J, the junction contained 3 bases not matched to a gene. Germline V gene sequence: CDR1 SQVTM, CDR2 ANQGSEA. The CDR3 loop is CSVEGQGIYEQYF. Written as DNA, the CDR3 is TGCAGCGTTGAAGGACAGGGTATCTACGAGCAGTACTTC.

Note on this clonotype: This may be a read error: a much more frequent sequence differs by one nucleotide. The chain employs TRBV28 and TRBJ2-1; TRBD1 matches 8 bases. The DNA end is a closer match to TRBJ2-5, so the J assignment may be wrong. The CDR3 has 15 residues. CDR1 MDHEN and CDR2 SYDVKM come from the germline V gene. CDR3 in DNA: TGTGCCAGCAGGGGGACAGGTATTGTGAACGAGACCCAGTACTTC. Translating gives CASRGTGIVNETQYF.

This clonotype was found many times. The CDR3 DNA sequence: TGCAGTGCTAGGGCGTGGGATCGGGAGACCCAGTACTTC. It codes for CSARAWDRETQYF. The V and J genes are TRBV20-1 and TRBJ2-5; D is unclear. The V gene's germline CDR1 is DFQATT and CDR2 SNEGSKA (reference sequence). The CDR3 length is 13 residues. The V end was cut by 3 bases, the J end by 5 bases, with 13 bases between.

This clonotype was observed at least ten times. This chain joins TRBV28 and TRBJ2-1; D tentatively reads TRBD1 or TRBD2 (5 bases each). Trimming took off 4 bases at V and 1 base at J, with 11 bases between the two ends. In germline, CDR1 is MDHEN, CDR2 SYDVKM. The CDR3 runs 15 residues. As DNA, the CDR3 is TGTGCCAGCAGTTCCTTAGAGGGGTCCTACAATGAGCAGTTCTTC. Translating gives CASSSLEGSYNEQFF.

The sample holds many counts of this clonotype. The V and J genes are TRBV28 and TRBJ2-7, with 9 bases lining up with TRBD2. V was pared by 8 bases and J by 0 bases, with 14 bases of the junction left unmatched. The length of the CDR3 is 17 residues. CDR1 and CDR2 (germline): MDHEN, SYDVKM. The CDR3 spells CASPNTSGPESSYEQYF. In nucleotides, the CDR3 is TGTGCCAGCCCTAATACTAGCGGGCCTGAAAGCTCCTACGAGCAGTACTTC.

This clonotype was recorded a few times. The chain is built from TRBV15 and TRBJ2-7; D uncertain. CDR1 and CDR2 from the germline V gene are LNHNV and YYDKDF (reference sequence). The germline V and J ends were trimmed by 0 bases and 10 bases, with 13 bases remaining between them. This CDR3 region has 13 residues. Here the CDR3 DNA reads TGTGCCACCAGCAGAGATGTGGTGGGTCGACAGTACTTC. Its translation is CATSRDVVGRQYF. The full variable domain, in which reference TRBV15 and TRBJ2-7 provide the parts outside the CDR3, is DAMVIQNPRYQVTQFGKPVTLSCSQTLNHNVMYWYQQKSSQAPKLLFHYYDKDFNNEADTPDNFQSRRPNTSFCFLDIRSPGLGDTAMYLCATSRDVVGRQYFGPGTRLTVT.

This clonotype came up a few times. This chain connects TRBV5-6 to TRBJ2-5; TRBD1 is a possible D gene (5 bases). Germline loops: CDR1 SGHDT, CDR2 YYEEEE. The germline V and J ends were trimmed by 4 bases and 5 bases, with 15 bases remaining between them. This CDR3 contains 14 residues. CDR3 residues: CASSDARDFETQYF. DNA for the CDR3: TGTGCCAGCAGCGATGCCAGGGATTTCGAGACCCAGTACTTC.

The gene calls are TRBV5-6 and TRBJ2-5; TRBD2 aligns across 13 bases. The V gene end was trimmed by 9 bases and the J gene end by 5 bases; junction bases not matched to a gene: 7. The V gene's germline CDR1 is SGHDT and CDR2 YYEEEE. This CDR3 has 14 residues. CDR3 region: CATRTSGSDETQYF. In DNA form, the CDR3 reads TGTGCCACCCGGACTAGCGGGAGTGATGAGACCCAGTACTTC.

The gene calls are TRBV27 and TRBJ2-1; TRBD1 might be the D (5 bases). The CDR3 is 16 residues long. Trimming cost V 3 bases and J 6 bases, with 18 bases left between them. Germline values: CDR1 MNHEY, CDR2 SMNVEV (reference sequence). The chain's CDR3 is CASSFVLVAGINEQFF. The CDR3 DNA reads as TGTGCCAGCAGTTTCGTGCTTGTGGCAGGGATCAATGAGCAGTTCTTC.

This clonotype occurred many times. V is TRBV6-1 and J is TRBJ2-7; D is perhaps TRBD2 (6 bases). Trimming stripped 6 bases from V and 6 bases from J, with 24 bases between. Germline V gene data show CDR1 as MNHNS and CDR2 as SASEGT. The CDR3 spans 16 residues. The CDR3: CASRNPATGDPREQYF. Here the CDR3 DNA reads TGTGCCAGCAGAAACCCCGCGACGGGAGACCCACGCGAGCAGTACTTC.

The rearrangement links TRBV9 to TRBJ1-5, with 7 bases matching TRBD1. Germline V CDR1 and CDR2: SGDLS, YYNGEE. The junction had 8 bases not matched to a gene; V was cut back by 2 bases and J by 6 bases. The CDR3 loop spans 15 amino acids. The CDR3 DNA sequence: TGTGCCAGCAGCGTCGGGCAGGGGGTTGGTCAGCCCCAGCATTTT. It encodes CASSVGQGVGQPQHF.

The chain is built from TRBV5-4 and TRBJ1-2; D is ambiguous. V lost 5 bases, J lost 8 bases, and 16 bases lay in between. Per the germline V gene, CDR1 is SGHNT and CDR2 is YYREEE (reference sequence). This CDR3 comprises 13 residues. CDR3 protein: CASRFWAEFGYTF. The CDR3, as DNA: TGTGCCAGCAGGTTTTGGGCGGAATTCGGCTACACCTTC.